These 9 T cell receptor beta chains came from one sample sequenced in a study of cytomegalovirus exposure and HLA in healthy donors. In the PCR, 60 Vbeta and 13 Jbeta primers were used. The method was immunoSEQ multiplex PCR; TCRdb's version includes in-frame clones alone and lacks a portion of them. The repertoire holds approximately 120,000 clones, with 60% to 85% as singletons. Sequencing input: PBMCs. These receptors all come from a man in his thirties or forties in good health and CMV-seronegative.

This clone has more than one count but fewer than ten. The V gene is TRBV27, the J gene TRBJ2-3, with 7 bases that match TRBD2. CDR3 size: 15 residues. The V and J ends lost 10 bases and 5 bases, in that order; junction bases with no gene match: 15. The germline gives CDR1 MNHEY, CDR2 SMNVEV (reference sequence). The CDR3 is CATRRETNAGDTQYF. The CDR3 nucleotides are TGTGCCACCAGGCGGGAGACAAACGCGGGAGATACGCAGTATTTT.

This clone occurred once. CDR3 region: CASSVVSGQGSYEQYF. In nucleotides, the CDR3 is TGTGCCAGCAGCGTAGTCTCGGGACAGGGCTCCTACGAGCAGTACTTC. The J gene is TRBJ2-7, the V gene TRBV7-8; the match to TRBD1 covers 9 bases. This CDR3 region has 16 residues. V was pared by 5 bases and J by 0 bases, with 8 bases of the junction left unmatched. From germline, CDR1 is SGHVS and CDR2 FQNEAQ.

Only one count was recorded for this clone. The rearrangement joins TRBV7-2 to TRBJ2-5; 11 bases map to TRBD2. CDR1 and CDR2 from the germline V gene are SGHTA and FQGNSA. This CDR3 has 17 amino acids. Trimming at V came to 0 bases and at J to 2 bases, leaving 5 bases not matched to a gene. The CDR3 reads CASSLAVAGGSQETQYF. The CDR3 DNA reads as TGTGCCAGCAGCTTAGCAGTAGCGGGGGGGTCTCAAGAGACCCAGTACTTC.

The gene calls are TRBV6-6 and TRBJ1-5; D is unclear. Between the trimmed V and J ends, which lost 2 bases and 6 bases, there was a span of 11 bases. Germline-derived CDR1 and CDR2 are MNHNY and SVGAGI (reference sequence). There are 14 residues in the CDR3. This CDR3 reads CASSYATGSQPQHF. As DNA, the CDR3 is TGTGCCAGCAGTTACGCGACGGGGTCTCAGCCCCAGCATTTT.

The CDR3 DNA reads TGTGCCAGCAGCTCAGGGGGTGGACAGGCGAACTACGAGCAGTACTTC. This encodes CASSSGGGQANYEQYF. The V call is TRBV4-2, the J call TRBJ2-7, with 7 nucleotides matching TRBD1. The V and J ends lost 5 bases and 3 bases, in that order; junction bases with no gene match: 13. This CDR3 comprises 16 residues. Germline V lookup: CDR1 LGHNA, CDR2 YNFKEQ.

The V gene is TRBV29-1, the J gene TRBJ2-1; 9 nucleotides agree with TRBD1. Germline assignment: CDR1 SQVTM and CDR2 ANQGSEA. V lost 2 bases and J lost 5; bases outside the gene matches: 10. The CDR3 extends over 16 amino acids. The CDR3 loop reads CSVEYVAQGANNEQFF. The DNA for the CDR3 is TGCAGCGTTGAATATGTTGCACAGGGGGCTAACAATGAGCAGTTCTTC.

The V call is TRBV7-9, the J call TRBJ2-1, with 9 bases that match TRBD1. Germline CDR1 is SEHNR and CDR2 is FQNEAQ (reference sequence). The J segment lost 7 bases and the V segment lost 5 bases, leaving 12 bases of the junction unmatched. The CDR3 is made up of 16 amino acids. CDR3 sequence reads: CASSPPGGTGLNEQFF. In DNA, the CDR3 is TGTGCCAGCAGCCCCCCCGGCGGGACAGGGTTAAATGAGCAGTTCTTC.

The V call is TRBV19, the J call TRBJ2-3, with a weak D call TRBD2 (6 bases). The V gene's germline CDR1 is LNHDA and CDR2 SQIVND (reference sequence). The CDR3 runs 16 residues. Trimming left V 1 base short and J 4 bases short, with 15 bases between. The CDR3 sequence is CASSIGPPGTADTQYF. The CDR3 nucleotides are TGTGCCAGTAGTATAGGCCCACCCGGGACTGCAGATACGCAGTATTTT.

The rearrangement joins TRBV7-9 to TRBJ2-3; a possible D gene is TRBD1 (5 bases). Germline V CDR1 and CDR2: SEHNR, FQNEAQ (reference sequence). The CDR3 totals 15 residues. With 2 bases removed from V and 7 bases from J, the gap between germline ends came to 16 bases. The CDR3 region is CASSLQGSRIHTQYF. In nucleotides, the CDR3 is TGTGCCAGCAGCTTACAGGGCAGTAGGATCCATACGCAGTATTTT.